The text below deals with one TCR beta chain. Its cognate antigen has yet to be identified. Per-base quality was not reported, and no clone a single base away is much larger than it. This CDR3 is also generated by other DNA sequences in the sample. The immunoSEQ Assay was used to sequence TCR beta CDR3 regions from DNA. The published analysis was carried out like this. To compute T cell density, TCR beta template counts were normalized to usable DNA, which was estimated by amplifying housekeeping genes. The preseqR package was used to estimate richness by extrapolating to 400,000 templates for PBMC samples and to 120,000 templates for tissue samples. Clonality was defined as one minus Pielou's evenness. Tissue-enriched TCRs were identified through differential abundance testing performed on productive amino-acid clonotypes, with a minimum total count of 5 and an alpha of 0.1. The Jaccard Index and the Morisita Overlap Index were used to measure how much the repertoires overlapped between compartments. GLIPH clustered TCR beta CDR3s with public tetramer-defined viral CDR3s; viral motifs required at least three viral sequences plus V-gene enrichment. TCRdb retrieved this table from immuneACCESS and kept in-frame rearrangements only. Not all clones are present; in checked studies, unresolved V genes account for under half, and no reason is known for the remainder. V and J calls and clone size are those listed in that table; D and trimming were worked out from the DNA. The sample data list about 46,000 clones, and about 86% of these were observed just once. The leading ten clones occupy 17% of the sample.

The sample comes from a study of T cells in localized non-small cell lung cancer (TCRdb year 2020). Regarding the study in general: The study analyzed T cell repertoires of 200 to 300 early-stage NSCLC patients, comparing tumors and uninvolved tumor-adjacent lungs. The cohort comprised 236 treatment-naïve NSCLC patients with resected, localized lung tumors. A mean age of 66.3 years was recorded for the NSCLC patients, of whom more than 120 were male and 85 to 110 were female.

At diagnosis, peripheral blood, uninvolved tumor-adjacent lung and tumor were collected and were preserved as a mix of fresh-frozen and FFPE material. For TCR repertoire profiling, blood samples were analyzed in the form of peripheral blood mononuclear cells. V lost 3 bases and J lost 2 bases; the stretch between them is 10 bases long. There are 14 amino acids in the CDR3, from cysteine to phenylalanine inclusive. The read is trimmed to its CDR3 DNA, 42 bases read in frame from base 1. As encoded in the germline V gene, CDR1 is MRHNA while CDR2 is SNTAGT. Broader findings and caveats from the paper: A median of around 50 of the top 100 tumor clones were detected in paired uninvolved adjacent lung, and 28 of these tumor clones were also found among the top 100 clones of the paired uninvolved adjacent lung. Since the design was exploratory, TCR variables were selected using unadjusted p-values with no false-discovery rate correction. Longer overall survival was associated with higher T cell density in blood, whereas shorter survival was associated with higher clonality in adjacent lung. Uninvolved tumor-adjacent lung showed the highest T cell clonality, higher than tumor, which suggests more focused antigenic responses in the uninvolved tumor-adjacent lung. Because multi-region sequencing of the tumors was not done, intratumor heterogeneity could not be ruled out.

The origin of this receptor is a man aged 35 to 69 with stage III lung adenocarcinoma. The sample here was peripheral blood mononuclear cells, taken before any cancer treatment. The chain was built from TRBV6-4 and TRBJ2-5; no D segment can be confidently identified. The DNA is TGTGCCAGCAGTGAACTAACCTGGCAAGAGACCCAGTACTTC. This sequence encodes CASSELTWQETQYF.